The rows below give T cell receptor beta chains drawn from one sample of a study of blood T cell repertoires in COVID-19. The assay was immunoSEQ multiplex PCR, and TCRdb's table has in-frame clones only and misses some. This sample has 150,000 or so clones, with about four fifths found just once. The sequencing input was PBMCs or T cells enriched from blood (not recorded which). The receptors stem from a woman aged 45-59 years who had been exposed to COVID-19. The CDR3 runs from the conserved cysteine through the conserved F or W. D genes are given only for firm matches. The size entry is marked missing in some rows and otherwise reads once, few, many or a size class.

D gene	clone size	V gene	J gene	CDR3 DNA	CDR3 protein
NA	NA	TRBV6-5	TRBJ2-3	TGTGCCAGCAGTAGGGAGGCCCCTAGCACAGATACGCAGTATTTT	CASSREAPSTDTQYF
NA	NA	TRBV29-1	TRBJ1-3	TGCAGCGTGAGCGGGACGGCTGGAAACACCATATATTTT	CSVSGTAGNTIYF
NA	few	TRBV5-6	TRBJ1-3	TGTGCCAGCAGCAGCCGGGACAGAAACACCATATATTTT	CASSSRDRNTIYF
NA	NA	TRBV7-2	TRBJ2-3	TGTGCCAGCAGCTTAGACAGGGCAAAAACGCAGTATTTT	CASSLDRAKTQYF
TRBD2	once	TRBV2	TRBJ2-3	TGTGCCAGCAGGCGGACTAGCGGGAGGGCCTTTAGGACAGATACGCAGTATTTT	CASRRTSGRAFRTDTQYF
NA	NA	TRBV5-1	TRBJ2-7	TGCGCCAGCAGCTTGCAGGAACAGGGGGGGGGCGAGCAGTACTTC	CASSLQEQGGGEQYF
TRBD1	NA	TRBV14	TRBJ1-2	TGTGCCAGCAGCCAGGGACAGGGGCCCTATGGCTACACCTTC	CASSQGQGPYGYTF
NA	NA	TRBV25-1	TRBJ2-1	TGTGCCAGCAGTAGGAGACAGCCCCGCGATGAGCAGTTCTTC	CASSRRQPRDEQFF
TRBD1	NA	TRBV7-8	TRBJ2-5	TGTGCCAGCAGCCGAGACAGGGCTCAAGAGACCCAGTACTTC	CASSRDRAQETQYF
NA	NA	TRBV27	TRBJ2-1	TGTGCCAGCAGTACATCTTGGACTTACAATGAGCAGTTCTTC	CASSTSWTYNEQFF
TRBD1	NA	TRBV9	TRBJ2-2	TGTGCCAGCAGCGTAACCGGGACAGGGACTTACACCGGGGAGCTGTTTTTT	CASSVTGTGTYTGELFF
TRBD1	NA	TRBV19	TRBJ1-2	TGTGCCAGTAGTTCAGGGGGCAGTAGGAGCTACACCTTC	CASSSGGSRSYTF
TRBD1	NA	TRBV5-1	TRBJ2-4	TGCGCCAGCAGCCACGGCCAGGGGGCGACCAAAAACATTCAGTACTTC	CASSHGQGATKNIQYF
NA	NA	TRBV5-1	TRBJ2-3	TGCGCCAGCAGCTTGGAGCGGATCCGCACAGATACGCAGTATTTT	CASSLERIRTDTQYF
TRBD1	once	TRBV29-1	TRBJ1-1	TGCAGCGCTGTCGCCGGGACAGGGAGCACTGAAGCTTTCTTT	CSAVAGTGSTEAFF
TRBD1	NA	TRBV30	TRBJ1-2	TGTGCCTGGAACAGGGGCGAGTTGAGCTATGGCTACACCTTC	CAWNRGELSYGYTF
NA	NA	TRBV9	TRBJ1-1	TGTGCCAGCACCACGACGGGGGGCAGCACTGAAGCTTTCTTT	CASTTTGGSTEAFF
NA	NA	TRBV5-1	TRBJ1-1	TGCGCCAGCAGTTGGTCCGGGGTCGACACTGAAGCTTTCTTT	CASSWSGVDTEAFF
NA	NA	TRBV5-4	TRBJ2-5	TGTGCCAGCAGCTTGGCGGGGATGGAAGAGACCCAGTACTTC	CASSLAGMEETQYF
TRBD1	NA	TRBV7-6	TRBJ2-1	TGTGCCAGCAGCTTAATTCCGACAGGGCAGTACAATGAGCAGTTCTTC	CASSLIPTGQYNEQFF
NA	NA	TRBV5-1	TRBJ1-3	TGCGCCAGCAGCCCCGATGGACAGATCTCTGGAAACACCATATATTTT	CASSPDGQISGNTIYF
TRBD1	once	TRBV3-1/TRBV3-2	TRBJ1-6	TGTGCCAGCAGCCAAGCTGGGACAGGGAATTCACCCCTCCACTTT	CASSQAGTGNSPLHF
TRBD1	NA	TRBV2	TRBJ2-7	TGTGCCAGCAGTGAGGACAGGGGGCGCGTAATGGGCGAGCAGTACTTC	CASSEDRGRVMGEQYF
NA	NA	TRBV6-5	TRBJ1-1	TGTGCCAGCAGTTGGGGCAGCCTGAACACTGAAGCTTTCTTT	CASSWGSLNTEAFF
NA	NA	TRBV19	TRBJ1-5	TGTGCCAGTAGTATTATAGTTATTGGCAATCAGCCCCAGCATTTT	CASSIIVIGNQPQHF
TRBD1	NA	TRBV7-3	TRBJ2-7	TGTGCCAGCAGCTTAACGTTAGGGGACAGGGTGTGGAACGAGCAGTACTTC	CASSLTLGDRVWNEQYF
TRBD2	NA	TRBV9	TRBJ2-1	TGTGCCAGCAGCGTAGAGGTAGCGGGAGGACGGGAGCAGTTCTTC	CASSVEVAGGREQFF
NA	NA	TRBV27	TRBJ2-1	TGTGCCAGCCGACCGACGGGAGTGGGTTGGGGTAACAATGAGCAGTTCTTC	CASRPTGVGWGNNEQFF
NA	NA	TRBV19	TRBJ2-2	TGTGCCAGTAGCCCAATCGGACAAAACGGGGAGCTGTTTTTT	CASSPIGQNGELFF
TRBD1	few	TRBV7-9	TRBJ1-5	TGTGCCAGCAGCCCCGACAGGGGAGATCAGCCCCAGCATTTT	CASSPDRGDQPQHF
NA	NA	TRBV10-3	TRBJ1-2	TGTGCCATCGGGGAGACAGGAAACTATGGCTACACCTTC	CAIGETGNYGYTF
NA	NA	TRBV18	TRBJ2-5	TGTGCCAGCTCATTGGACTTAAACCAAGAGACCCAGTACTTC	CASSLDLNQETQYF
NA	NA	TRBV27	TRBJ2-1	TGTGCCAGCAGTTTACGAGGTTGGCCCGGCGATGAGCAGTTCTTC	CASSLRGWPGDEQFF
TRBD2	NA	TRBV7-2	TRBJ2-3	TGTGCCATATTAGCGGGGGGCACAGATACGCAGTATTTT	CAILAGGTDTQYF
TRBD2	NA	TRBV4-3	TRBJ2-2	TGCGCCAGCAGCCAAGATCCAGCGGGGCTACCGGGTGTGACCGGGGAGCTGTTTTTT	CASSQDPAGLPGVTGELFF
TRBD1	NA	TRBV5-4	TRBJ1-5	TGTGCCAGCAGCTCCGGGGACAGCCCTAATCAGCCCCAGCATTTT	CASSSGDSPNQPQHF
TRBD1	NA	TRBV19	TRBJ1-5	TGTGCCAGTACTTCCGTTGGAACAGGGGGCTTGGTAAGCAATCAGCCCCAGCATTTT	CASTSVGTGGLVSNQPQHF
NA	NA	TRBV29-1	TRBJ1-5	TGCAGCGTTGGTGACAGGAATCAGCCCCAGCATTTT	CSVGDRNQPQHF
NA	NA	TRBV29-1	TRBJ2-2	TGCAGCGTTGGGGCAGGGATGACCGGGGAGCTGTTTTTT	CSVGAGMTGELFF
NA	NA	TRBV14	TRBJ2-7	TGTGCCAGCAGCCAAGCCCGCGTAGAGCGGTCCTACGAGCAGTACTTC	CASSQARVERSYEQYF
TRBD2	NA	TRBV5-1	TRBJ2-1	TGCGCCAGCAGCTTGGCACTAGCGGGAAATGAGCAGTTCTTC	CASSLALAGNEQFF
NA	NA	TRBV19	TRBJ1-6	TGTGCCAGTAGTGACAGGAGGAATTCACCCCTCCACTTT	CASSDRRNSPLHF
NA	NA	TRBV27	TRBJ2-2	TGTGCCAGCAGTTTCTTTTCCAGACGGGACACCGGGGAGCTGTTTTTT	CASSFFSRRDTGELFF
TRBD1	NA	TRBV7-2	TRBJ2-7	TGTGCCAGCAGCTCCTCCCCTCGGGACAGGGGGCCTTACGAGCAGTACTTC	CASSSSPRDRGPYEQYF
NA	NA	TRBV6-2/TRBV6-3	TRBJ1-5	TGTGCCAGCAGTCTCCTGCCGGCAGGGACTAATCAGCCCCAGCATTTT	CASSLLPAGTNQPQHF
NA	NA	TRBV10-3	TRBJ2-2	TGTGCCATCAGAGCCACGGGACTCATAAACACCGGGGAGCTGTTTTTT	CAIRATGLINTGELFF
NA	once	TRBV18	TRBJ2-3	TGTGCCAGCTCACCAATTAAAGGCGGGCGTAGCACAGATACGCAGTATTTT	CASSPIKGGRSTDTQYF
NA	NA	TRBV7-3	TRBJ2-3	TGTGCCAGCAGCCCCGAGGGAGGTACAGATACGCAGTATTTT	CASSPEGGTDTQYF
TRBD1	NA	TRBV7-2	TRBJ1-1	TGTGCCAGCAGTCGCGACAGGGGGCTTACTGAAGCTTTCTTT	CASSRDRGLTEAFF
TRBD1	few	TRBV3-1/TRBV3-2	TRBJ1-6	TGTGCCAGCAGCCAAACCCGACAGGGAACACCCCTCCACTTT	CASSQTRQGTPLHF
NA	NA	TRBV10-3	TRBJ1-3	TGTGCCATCAGTGATTACGGGGGGAGCTCTGGAAACACCATATATTTT	CAISDYGGSSGNTIYF
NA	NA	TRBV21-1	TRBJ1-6	TGTGCCAGCAGCAAAGTGGTAGTCTCGCGCTATAATTCACCCCTCCACTTT	CASSKVVVSRYNSPLHF
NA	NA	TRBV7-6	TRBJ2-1	TGTGCCAGCAGCTTGAGGGCGGGGGAAAGGGGGAATGAGCAGTTCTTC	CASSLRAGERGNEQFF
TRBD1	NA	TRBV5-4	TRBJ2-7	TGTGCCAGCAGCAGAAAACAGGGGGACTACGAGCAGTACTTC	CASSRKQGDYEQYF
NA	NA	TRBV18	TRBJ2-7	TGTGCCAGCTCACCACCGTCCTACTACGAGCAGTACTTC	CASSPPSYYEQYF
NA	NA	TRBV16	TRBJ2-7	TGTGCCAGCAGCCAATCGGTGGGGGGCGAGCAGTACTTC	CASSQSVGGEQYF
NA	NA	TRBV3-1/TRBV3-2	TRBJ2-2	TGTGCCAGCAGCCAACCCCTCTGGAGGAACACCGGGGAGCTGTTTTTT	CASSQPLWRNTGELFF
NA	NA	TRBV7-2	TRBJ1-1	TGTGCCAGCAGCCTAGGGACAACGAACACTGAAGCTTTCTTT	CASSLGTTNTEAFF
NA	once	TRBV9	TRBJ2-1	TGTGCCAGCAGCGTTGGCGGACAGCTGAGCTCCTACAATGAGCAGTTCTTC	CASSVGGQLSSYNEQFF
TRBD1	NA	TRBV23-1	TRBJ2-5	TGCGCCAGCAGTCCCGGACAGGGGCAAGAGACCCAGTACTTC	CASSPGQGQETQYF